These 21 T cell receptor beta chains came from one sample sequenced in a study of PD-1 blockade in classical Hodgkin lymphoma. In every patient, relapse followed autologous stem cell transplantation, while exposure to brentuximab vedotin differed. The repertoire was sequenced with immunoSEQ multiplex PCR; TCRdb's copy has only in-frame clones and lacks some. In the table there are around 36,000 clones, over 80% of which are singletons. The sequenced sample was peripheral blood mononuclear cells (PBMCs), obtained at baseline. Source of these receptors: a human donor with classical Hodgkin lymphoma.

The chain is built from TRBV7-3 and TRBJ2-5; D unclear. The CDR3 is made up of 14 amino acids. CDR1 is SGHTA, CDR2 FQGTGA, per germline. Trimming cost V 1 base and J 4 bases, with 10 bases left between them. The CDR3 loop is CASSLNGAIETQYF. The CDR3 region has the DNA TGTGCCAGCAGCTTAAATGGAGCCATAGAGACCCAGTACTTC.

The chain joins TRBV10-3 to TRBJ1-4; D gene unclear. Looked up from germline, CDR1 is ENHRY and CDR2 is SYGVKD. V was clipped by 3 bases and J by 6 bases, with 8 bases between them. The CDR3 loop spans 13 amino acids. Written as DNA, the CDR3 is TGTGCCATCAGTGAAAGGTCGGATGAAAAACTGTTTTTT. It translates to CAISERSDEKLFF.

Written as DNA, the CDR3 is TGTGCCAGCAGTTCGGTGGGGTCCGGGGGGCAGTACTTC. Protein product: CASSSVGSGGQYF. This chain links TRBV6-5 with TRBJ2-7; TRBD2 is a possible D gene (6 bases). Germline assignment: CDR1 MNHEY and CDR2 SVGAGI. The CDR3 contains 13 residues. Deletions cut 4 bases from V and 9 bases from J, with 16 bases between.

The genes are TRBV5-6 and TRBJ2-1, with 9 bases fitting TRBD2. The V gene end was trimmed by 2 bases and the J gene end by 4 bases; junction bases not matched to a gene: 4. The germline V gene encodes CDR1 SGHDT and CDR2 YYEEEE. The CDR3 covers 15 residues. CDR3 sequence (DNA): TGTGCCAGCAGCTTTAGCGGGGGCGTTTACAATGAGCAGTTCTTC. It codes for CASSFSGGVYNEQFF.

The chain uses TRBV5-4 and TRBJ2-5; 8 positions agree with TRBD2. CDR3 length: 16 residues. Germline V lookup: CDR1 SGHNT, CDR2 YYREEE (reference sequence). The V segment lost 1 base and the J segment 5 bases; nucleotides outside the gene matches: 10. The CDR3 DNA follows: TGTGCCAGCAGCTTGCTCGGGCGGGGGGTCCCGGAGACCCAGTACTTC. Its protein product is CASSLLGRGVPETQYF.

The chain uses TRBV7-2 and TRBJ2-3; D may be TRBD1 (5 bases). From germline, CDR1 is SGHTA and CDR2 FQGNSA. V was shortened by 1 base and J by 4 bases, with 6 bases between the two germline ends. The CDR3 is made up of 13 amino acids. The DNA for the CDR3 is TGTGCCAGCAGCTTAGGCAGGGCAGATACGCAGTATTTT. This sequence encodes CASSLGRADTQYF.

The rearrangement uses TRBV6-6 and TRBJ2-3; no firm D call. The length of the CDR3 is 16 residues. Germline lookup yields CDR1 MNHNY and CDR2 SVGAGI (reference sequence). V was pared by 2 bases and J by 1 base, with 13 bases between. The CDR3 spells CASSYLRSGGTDTQYF. CDR3 nucleotides: TGTGCCAGCAGTTACCTCCGTTCCGGAGGCACAGATACGCAGTATTTT.

J is TRBJ2-1 and V is TRBV7-3, with 9 bases matching TRBD1. Losses at the gene ends were 2 bases for V and 8 bases for J; bases not matched to a gene: 4. This CDR3 is built from 14 residues. Germline values: CDR1 SGHTA, CDR2 FQGTGA. CDR3 in amino acids: CASSLQQGAYEQFF. CDR3 nucleotide sequence: TGTGCCAGCAGCTTACAACAGGGGGCCTATGAGCAGTTCTTC.

CDR3 sequence reads: CASSEVFFGSYNSPLHF. CDR3 in DNA: TGTGCCAGCAGTGAAGTTTTTTTCGGGTCTTATAATTCACCCCTCCACTTT. J is TRBJ1-6 and V is TRBV6-1; D is unclear. The V and J ends lost 1 base and 4 bases respectively, with 14 bases between them. Germline V gene data show CDR1 as MNHNS and CDR2 as SASEGT. The CDR3 is 17 amino acids.

In nucleotides, the CDR3 is TGCGCCAGCAGCCAACCCGGGACAGGGGTAGAGACCCAGTACTTC. Amino acid sequence: CASSQPGTGVETQYF. The rearrangement uses TRBV4-1 and TRBJ2-5, with TRBD1 matching 10 bases. The CDR3 has 15 amino acids. The V gene end was trimmed by 2 bases and the J gene end by 4 bases; junction bases not matched to a gene: 4. Germline CDR1 and CDR2: MGHRA and YSYEKL.

The chain recombines TRBV2 with TRBJ2-7, with 8 bases aligning to TRBD1. The CDR3 loop spans 14 amino acids. With V trimmed by 5 bases and J by 0 bases, 3 bases remained unmatched. Germline V gives CDR1 SNHLY, CDR2 FYNNEI. The CDR3 spells CASSWDRSSYEQYF. CDR3 in DNA: TGTGCCAGCAGTTGGGACAGGAGCTCCTACGAGCAGTACTTC.

This clone has a handful of counts. The rearrangement joins TRBV19 to TRBJ2-1, with a possible D match to TRBD1 (5 bases). Germline CDR1 LNHDA, CDR2 SQIVND (reference sequence). The CDR3 has 13 residues. Between the trimmed V and J ends, which lost 5 bases and 8 bases, there was a span of 13 bases. The CDR3 sequence is CASSAGLRDEQFF. The CDR3 nucleotides read TGTGCCAGTAGTGCAGGGTTGAGAGATGAGCAGTTCTTC.

This chain links TRBV9 with TRBJ2-7; 7 bases are a match to TRBD1. V trimming: 4 bases; J trimming: 0 bases; junction bases outside the gene matches: 4. CDR3 length equals 14 residues. Germline CDR1 is SGDLS and CDR2 is YYNGEE. This CDR3 reads CASSPTGISYEQYF. The DNA for the CDR3 is TGTGCCAGCAGCCCGACAGGGATCTCCTACGAGCAGTACTTC.

This chain joins TRBV6-5 and TRBJ2-2; 10 bases match TRBD2. The CDR3 runs 15 residues. In germline, CDR1 is MNHEY, CDR2 SVGAGI. The trim removed 6 bases at V and 4 bases at J, leaving 5 bases unmatched. The CDR3 reads CASRPPSGSTGELFF. The CDR3 DNA reads as TGTGCCAGCAGGCCTCCTAGCGGGAGCACCGGGGAGCTGTTTTTT.

V is TRBV19 and J is TRBJ1-2, with no clear D. Trimming pared 6 bases from V and 5 bases from J, leaving 25 bases between. This CDR3 is 17 amino acids long. The germline gives CDR1 LNHDA, CDR2 SQIVND (reference sequence). The CDR3 DNA reads as TGTGCCAGTAGCCTGCTAGCCCCTACCCCCTCTACGTATGGCTACACCTTC. Protein: CASSLLAPTPSTYGYTF.

This clone was observed a handful of times. The chain uses TRBV7-9 and TRBJ1-5; no firm D call. The CDR3 is 15 amino acids. Germline assignment: CDR1 SEHNR and CDR2 FQNEAQ (reference sequence). The germline V and J ends were trimmed by 5 bases and 0 bases, with 11 bases remaining between them. For the CDR3, the DNA is TGTGCCAGCAGCCCGAGCGGGAATAGCAATCAGCCCCAGCATTTT. Its protein product is CASSPSGNSNQPQHF. Filled out from reference TRBV7-9 and TRBJ1-5, the complete variable domain reads DTGVSQNPRHKITKRGQNVTFRCDPISEHNRLYWYRQTLGQGPEFLTYFQNEAQLEKSRLLSDRFSAERPKGSFSTLEIQRTEQGDSAMYLCASSPSGNSNQPQHFGDGTRLSIL.

The V call is TRBV11-2, the J call TRBJ1-2; TRBD1 matches 7 bases. The J segment lost 4 bases and the V segment lost 5 bases, leaving 1 base of the junction unmatched. The CDR3 contains 12 residues. CDR1 is SGHAT, CDR2 FQNNGV, per germline. The CDR3 coding sequence is TGTGCCAGCAGCAGACAGGGCTATGGCTACACCTTC. Its translation: CASSRQGYGYTF.

The rearrangement joins TRBV18 to TRBJ1-6; TRBD1 might be the D (5 bases). V lost 1 base and J lost 7, with 11 bases in between. This CDR3 comprises 15 residues. The V gene's germline CDR1 is KGHSH and CDR2 LQKENI. CDR3 nucleotides: TGTGCCAGCTCACCACGAGGGGCCCTAAATTCACCCCTCCACTTT. Amino acid sequence: CASSPRGALNSPLHF.

CDR3 sequence: CASRDTGTRGSTSGRGGANVLTF. The CDR3 DNA reads TGTGCCAGCAGGGATACCGGGACGAGGGGTTCGACTAGCGGGAGGGGCGGGGCCAACGTCCTGACTTTC. The chain is built from TRBV28 and TRBJ2-6; 14 bases fit TRBD2. Per germline, CDR1 MDHEN and CDR2 SYDVKM. After removal of 6 bases from V and 4 bases from J, the junction contained 23 bases not matched to a gene. The CDR3 consists of 23 residues.

The rearrangement links TRBV5-1 to TRBJ2-5; 9 bases agree with TRBD1. CDR3 length equals 16 residues. V gave up 5 bases and J gave up 4 bases; unmatched junction bases: 12. Germline CDR1 and CDR2: SGHRS and YFSETQ. CDR3 DNA sequence: TGCGCCAGCAGACCAACAGGGGGCCTCGGATTAGAGACCCAGTACTTC. Its protein is CASRPTGGLGLETQYF.

The chain links TRBV7-3 to TRBJ1-1; D might be TRBD1 (5 bases). Looked up from germline, CDR1 is SGHTA and CDR2 is FQGTGA. With 2 bases removed from V and 6 bases from J, the gap between germline ends came to 13 bases. There are 14 residues in the CDR3. CDR3 residues: CASSLLGDRAEAFF. CDR3 nucleotide sequence: TGTGCCAGCAGCTTATTGGGGGATCGAGCTGAAGCTTTCTTT.